This T cell receptor (beta chain) appears in the sequencing data of a study of CD8 T cells in ankylosing spondylitis. Study outcomes and limitations: The study looked at matched synovial fluid samples from ankylosing spondylitis patients. Disease-linked clones were reported to be significantly enriched there. Disease-linked clones proved CD8+ and comparatively uncommon in peripheral blood. Apparently characteristic of ankylosing spondylitis blood was a TCR beta motif (eight highly homologous variants).

By quantitative 5'-RACE with molecular barcodes, the TCR beta libraries were made. TCRdb reprocessed the 5' RACE reads via MiXCR and lists one record per CDR3 protein. The sample includes 500,000 or so distinct CDR3 sequences, approximately 5% of them seen just once. There are many counts of this clonotype. Its antigen is unknown. V gave up 6 bases and J gave up 5 bases; unmatched junction bases: 14. This CDR3 contains 16 residues. From germline, CDR1 is MNHEY and CDR2 SMNVEV (reference sequence). This TCR came from a male donor with ankylosing spondylitis. The gene calls are TRBV27 and TRBJ2-7, with TRBD1 identical over 9 bases. The sequencing sample was made of blood, either unsorted or a sorted T cell fraction (not recorded which). CDR3 region: CASSTLAGTGRHEQYF. The CDR3 bases are TGTGCCAGCAGCACCCTCGCAGGGACAGGGAGGCACGAGCAGTACTTC.